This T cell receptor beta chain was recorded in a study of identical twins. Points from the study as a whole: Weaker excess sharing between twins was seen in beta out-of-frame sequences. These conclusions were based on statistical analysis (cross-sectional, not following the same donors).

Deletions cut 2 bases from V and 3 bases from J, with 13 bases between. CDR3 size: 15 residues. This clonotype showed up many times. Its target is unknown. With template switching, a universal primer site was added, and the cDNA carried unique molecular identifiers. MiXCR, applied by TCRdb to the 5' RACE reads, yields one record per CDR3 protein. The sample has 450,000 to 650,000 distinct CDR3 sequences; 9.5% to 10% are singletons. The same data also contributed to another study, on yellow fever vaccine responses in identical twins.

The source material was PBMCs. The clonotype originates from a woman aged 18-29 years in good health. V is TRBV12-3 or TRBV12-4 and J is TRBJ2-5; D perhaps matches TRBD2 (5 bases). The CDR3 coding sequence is TGTGCCAGCAGTTTATTCGGGAAGCGAGAAGAGACCCAGTACTTC. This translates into CASSLFGKREETQYF.